This T cell receptor beta chain was recovered during a study of shared T cell receptors in the human thymus. Clones were read by immunoSEQ multiplex PCR, and TCRdb kept only the in-frame ones, dropping some. Of 500,000 to 750,000 clones listed, over 75% are singletons. Per germline, CDR1 SGDLS and CDR2 YYNGEE. After removal of 3 bases from V and 4 bases from J, the junction contained 10 bases not matched to a gene. The CDR3 has 16 amino acids. These same records also appear under a second study, on human thymus T cells. That work states: Resections from corrective heart surgery supplied the thymus tissue.

The sequencing input was thymocytes. The chain joins TRBV9 to TRBJ1-2, with TRBD1 matching 9 bases. This receptor was taken from a boy younger than two with a congenital heart defect. The CDR3 is CASSERTGEVPYGYTF. CDR3 nucleotide sequence: TGTGCCAGCAGCGAAAGGACAGGGGAGGTCCCCTATGGCTACACCTTC.